The present entry profiles one T cell receptor beta chain with its context. Its antigen is as yet unknown. Germline V lookup: CDR1 MNHNS, CDR2 SASEGT. The length of the CDR3 is 15 residues. Trimming shortened V by 6 bases and J by 4 bases, and 17 bases separated the two germline ends. The data originate from a study of response to subunit inactivated influenza vaccine. Study findings and constraints: Authors suggested few new T cells are recruited by each seasonal influenza vaccination.

Each CDR3 protein gets one entry after TCRdb re-called the RT-PCR reads with MiXCR. The profile shows around 570,000 distinct CDR3 sequences, 6% to 9% of them singletons. The TCR originated in a man aged 50 to 75 who received an inactivated influenza vaccine. The material sequenced was PBMCs from blood, taken less than 30 months after vaccination. The chain employs TRBV6-1 and TRBJ2-3, with a possible D match to TRBD2 (6 bases). The CDR3, as DNA: TGTGCCAGCAGACGACTACTAGCTAACGCAGATACGCAGTATTTT. It translates to CASRRLLANADTQYF.